This T cell receptor beta chain was recovered during a study of CD8 T cells in ankylosing spondylitis (dated by TCRdb to the late 2010s). Background on the whole study: The study set out to find disease-linked TCR variants by profiling T cell receptor beta repertoires in ankylosing spondylitis patients and healthy donors. In total, the full study cohort was made up of 108 healthy donors and 25 ankylosing spondylitis patients. Peripheral blood was sampled, and synovial fluid was additionally collected from ankylosing spondylitis patients.

The CDR3 starts with the cysteine, ends with the phenylalanine, and has 15 residues. Only CDR3 DNA is held: 45 bases, read in frame from base 1. The germline V gene supplies CDR1 SGHRS and CDR2 YFSETQ. V gives up 4 bases and J gives up 2 bases, and the segment between their germline ends measures 15 bases. In its sample, this clonotype was seen many times. Its antigen remains undetermined. Nothing much larger sits one base from this clone, and base qualities are not available. Broad study findings and their caveats: A TCR beta motif of several highly homologous amino acid variants appeared characteristic of blood from ankylosing spondylitis patients. In peripheral blood, the disease-linked clones were found at relatively low frequencies and had a CD8+ phenotype. Some TCR beta motif variants had previously been reported in synovial fluid and blood of reactive arthritis patients, which suggested common disease-initiation mechanisms. According to the report, matched synovial fluid samples from ankylosing spondylitis patients were significantly enriched for the disease-linked clones.

Reads for this sample came from an Illumina HiSeq 2500. TCR beta libraries were prepared by quantitative 5'-RACE with molecular barcodes. As for how the authors treated the data: A new computational method, built on a probabilistic model of VDJ rearrangement, was used to identify disease-linked TCR variants. TCRdb reran the public reads through fastp at Q25 and MiXCR, keeping productive beta chains. Every distinct CDR3 protein forms one entry, paired with its most common genes and DNA. The V and J calls, along with clone size, are taken from TCRdb and not from the paper's own processing. Present in this sample are 250,000 to 400,000 distinct CDR3 sequences, approximately 10% of which were seen just once. The leading ten clones occupy roughly a tenth of the sample.

Sequencing was carried out using blood, either unsorted or a sorted T cell fraction (not recorded which). The rearranged segments are TRBV5-1 and TRBJ1-2, and TRBD1 may be the D gene, going by 6 matching bases. This receptor was taken from a female donor with ankylosing spondylitis or in good health (not recorded which). The CDR3 in this case is CASSLRPGQNYGYTF. The sequenced DNA: TGCGCCAGCAGCCTGAGACCAGGACAGAACTATGGCTACACCTTC.